Included here is one T cell receptor (beta chain) sequence, with context. Here immunoSEQ multiplex PCR was the method, and the copy in TCRdb shows in-frame clones only, minus some. The profile covers tens of thousands of clones, with 75% to 95% appearing a single time and just under 7.5% taken by the ten largest. This sample is part of a study of blood T cell repertoires in COVID-19. V was shortened by 5 bases and J by 11 bases, with 18 bases between the two germline ends. Germline V lookup: CDR1 MNHEY, CDR2 SVGAGI. The length of the CDR3 is 13 residues. This rearrangement joins TRBV6-5 to TRBJ1-1; D gene ambiguous. Sequencing was carried out using peripheral blood. This clonotype was obtained from a man aged 40-50 years with COVID-19, enrolled during active disease. The CDR3 region is CASSPRQAGVAFF. The CDR3 DNA is TGTGCCAGCAGTCCCCGCCAGGCCGGGGTCGCTTTCTTT.